The next 17 T cell receptor beta chains were all read from a single sample in a study of CDR3 diversity in severe acne. TCRdb itself ran the PCR reads through MiXCR, one entry per CDR3 protein. The sample consists of around 100,000 distinct CDR3 sequences, about half of them appearing once. The sequenced material came from blood. Receptor source: a male donor with acne.

In its sample, this clonotype was seen many times. The chain has TRBV9 and TRBJ1-2; 10 bases are shared with TRBD1. V was clipped by 6 bases and J by 4 bases; unmatched bases: 3. This CDR3 has 13 amino acids. CDR1 and CDR2 from the germline V gene are SGDLS and YYNGEE. CDR3 DNA: TGTGCCAGCAAAGGGACAGGGGTCTATGGCTACACCTTC. It translates to CASKGTGVYGYTF.

In DNA form, the CDR3 reads TGTGCCAGCGAGATCTTCCACGAGCAGTACTTC. Protein product: CASEIFHEQYF. The chain links TRBV25-1 to TRBJ2-7; D unresolved. CDR3 length: 11 residues. V was pared by 8 bases and J by 5 bases, with 10 bases between. Germline V gives CDR1 MGHDK, CDR2 SYGVNS.

This sequence joins TRBV10-3 and TRBJ2-2; 9 bases agree with TRBD1. Per the germline V gene, CDR1 is ENHRY and CDR2 is SYGVKD. The CDR3 runs to 15 residues. The junction had 9 bases not matched to a gene; V was cut back by 8 bases and J by 5 bases. The CDR3 here is CAILTGGERTGELFF. The CDR3 bases are TGTGCCATCCTTACAGGGGGCGAAAGGACCGGGGAGCTGTTTTTT.

This clonotype qualifies as medium-sized. The chain combines TRBV19 with TRBJ2-5, with D hard to call. Trimming took off 1 base at V and 1 base at J, with 4 bases between the two ends. Germline CDR1 LNHDA, CDR2 SQIVND (reference sequence). The CDR3 spans 13 residues. In DNA, the CDR3 is TGTGCCAGTAGTATAGGTTTCCAAGAGACCCAGTACTTC. It encodes CASSIGFQETQYF.

CDR3 in amino acids: CASKTGLAGSGETQYF. As DNA, the CDR3 is TGTGCCAGCAAGACTGGACTAGCGGGATCCGGCGAGACCCAGTACTTC. The rearrangement joins TRBV11-1 to TRBJ2-5; TRBD2 agrees at 12 bases. The CDR3 runs to 16 residues. The V segment lost 7 bases and the J segment 5 bases; nucleotides outside the gene matches: 11. Germline V gene data show CDR1 as SGHAT and CDR2 as FQDESV (reference sequence).

The chain recombines TRBV10-1 with TRBJ2-7, with 8 nucleotides matching TRBD2. Looked up from germline, CDR1 is WNHNN and CDR2 is SYGVQD (reference sequence). The CDR3 spans 13 residues. Trimming cost V 5 bases and J 5 bases; bases outside gene matches: 5. The CDR3 bases are TGCGCCAGCAGTCTAAGCGGGAGCCACGAGCAGTACTTC. Encoded protein: CASSLSGSHEQYF.

This clonotype has just a few counts. This chain links TRBV20-1 with TRBJ2-2; TRBD2 matches at 7 bases. The junction had 6 bases not matched to a gene; V was cut back by 3 bases and J by 5 bases. Looked up from germline, CDR1 is DFQATT and CDR2 is SNEGSKA (reference sequence). The CDR3 consists of 14 residues. Here the CDR3 reads CSASRGSITGELFF. The CDR3 nucleotides read TGCAGTGCTAGTCGCGGGAGTATAACCGGGGAGCTGTTTTTT.

The chain recombines TRBV4-3 with TRBJ2-7, with 9 bases that match TRBD2. Per germline, CDR1 LGHNA and CDR2 YSLEER. Trimming cost V 3 bases and J 4 bases; bases outside gene matches: 10. The CDR3 is 16 residues long. The chain's CDR3 is CASSQVAGDAGYEQYF. The CDR3 DNA sequence: TGCGCCAGCAGCCAGGTAGCGGGAGATGCGGGGTACGAGCAGTACTTC.

This clonotype was counted between two and nine times. The V call is TRBV13, the J call TRBJ1-3; D remains ambiguous. CDR1 and CDR2 (germline): PRHDT, FYEKMQ (reference sequence). V dropped 6 bases and J dropped 1 base, with 16 bases sitting between them. CDR3 length: 16 residues. The DNA of the CDR3 is TGTGCCAGCAGTTCCGTTCTTGAGGGATCTGGAAACACCATATATTTT. Translated: CASSSVLEGSGNTIYF.

Note on this clonotype: This sequence may be a read error, since a much larger clone differs from it by one base. Here the CDR3 DNA reads TGTGCCAGCGCCCGCTTAGGGGCACAAGAGACCCAGTACTTC. Translation: CASARLGAQETQYF. The chain carries TRBV2 and TRBJ2-5; a weak D match, TRBD1 (5 bases). Germline-derived CDR1 and CDR2 are SNHLY and FYNNEI. V was trimmed by 8 bases and J by 2 bases, leaving 15 bases between them. The CDR3 has 14 residues.

The chain carries TRBV9 and TRBJ2-3; 15 bases match TRBD2. The CDR3 loop spans 18 amino acids. CDR1 and CDR2 (germline): SGDLS, YYNGEE. V lost 1 base, J lost 4 bases, and 7 bases stayed unmatched. CDR3 sequence (DNA): TGTGCCAGCAGCGTACACGGGACTAGCGGGAGGTGGGCAGATACGCAGTATTTT. It specifies CASSVHGTSGRWADTQYF.

The chain couples TRBV19 to TRBJ2-2; D remains ambiguous. Germline lookup yields CDR1 LNHDA and CDR2 SQIVND (reference sequence). The length of the CDR3 is 11 residues. Trimming removed 9 bases from V and 4 bases from J, with 6 bases in between. The CDR3 spells CASQGTGELFF. CDR3 DNA: TGTGCCAGCCAAGGCACCGGGGAGCTGTTTTTT. Complete variable domain (other parts from reference TRBV19 and TRBJ2-2): DGGITQSPKYLFRKEGQNVTLSCEQNLNHDAMYWYRQDPGQGLRLIYYSQIVNDFQKGDIAEGYSVSREKKESFPLTVTSAQKNPTAFYLCASQGTGELFFGEGSRLTVL.

About this clonotype: Since the CDR3 does not end with the conserved phenylalanine or tryptophan, this likely comes from a read error. This chain joins TRBV20-1 and TRBJ2-7, with 14 nucleotides matching TRBD2. Germline V gene data show CDR1 as DFQATT and CDR2 as SNEGSKA (reference sequence). The length of the CDR3 is 14 residues. Written as DNA, the CDR3 is TGCAGCGGACTAGCGGGAGGTGTCGCGTACGAGCAGTACCTC. Protein sequence: CSGLAGGVAYEQYL.

V and J are TRBV6-5 and TRBJ2-1; maybe TRBD1 (7 bases). The V gene's germline CDR1 is MNHEY and CDR2 SVGAGI. Trimming removed 10 bases from V and 8 bases from J, with 9 bases in between. The CDR3 sequence is 10 residues long. The CDR3 bases are TGTGCCATCAGGGGGGATGAGCAGTTCTTC. Protein: CAIRGDEQFF.

This clonotype showed up many times. The CDR3, as DNA: TGTGCCAGCACCCAGAGGGGGACTAGCGGGAACCAAGAGACCCAGTACTTC. Its translation: CASTQRGTSGNQETQYF. The genes are TRBV28 and TRBJ2-5; TRBD2 matches 13 bases. V trimming: 7 bases; J trimming: 0 bases; junction bases outside the gene matches: 8. The CDR3 covers 17 residues. In germline, CDR1 is MDHEN, CDR2 SYDVKM.

This sequence joins TRBV10-2 and TRBJ1-2, with a tentative D call TRBD1 (5 bases). The length of the CDR3 is 14 residues. Trimming removed 5 bases from V and 6 bases from J, with 16 bases in between. Germline V lookup: CDR1 WSHSY, CDR2 SAAADI. The CDR3 bases are TGCGCCAGCAGTCTCGTGGGACCGTATGATGGCTACACCTTC. Translated: CASSLVGPYDGYTF.

This chain links TRBV20-1 with TRBJ2-5; TRBD1 aligns across 9 bases. J was trimmed by 5 bases and V by 0 bases; bases with no gene match: 16. Germline-derived CDR1 and CDR2 are DFQATT and SNEGSKA (reference sequence). This CDR3 has 18 amino acids. CDR3 nucleotide sequence: TGCAGTGCTAGAGAAAGGGGAGGGGGGACAGGGAGGCCGGAGACCCAGTACTTC. Its protein product is CSARERGGGTGRPETQYF.